Presented here are 14 T cell receptor beta chains from one specimen sequenced in a study of cytomegalovirus exposure and HLA in healthy donors. Primers included in the PCR were 60 Vbeta and 13 Jbeta primers. This table comes from immunoSEQ multiplex PCR, and its TCRdb copy is limited to in-frame clones, with some not included. The table has 150,000 to 180,000 clones, approximately 81% seen once; the top ten hold around 1.5%. Sequenced sample: PBMCs. The receptors come from a young man in good health and CMV-seronegative.

This clone occurred a few times. The chain carries TRBV27 and TRBJ2-1, with a weak D call TRBD2 (5 bases). Germline values: CDR1 MNHEY, CDR2 SMNVEV (reference sequence). V was clipped by 4 bases and J by 0 bases, with 13 bases between them. This CDR3 spans 16 amino acids. This CDR3 reads CASSSQRGPSYNEQFF. The CDR3, as DNA: TGTGCCAGCAGTTCCCAGCGCGGGCCCTCCTACAATGAGCAGTTCTTC.

This clone was counted between two and nine times. V usage is TRBV7-6 and J usage is TRBJ2-3, with 9 positions matching TRBD1. This CDR3 spans 15 amino acids. Germline CDR1 and CDR2: SGHVS and FNYEAQ. Germline trimming cut 6 bases from V and 3 bases from J; bases unmatched to any gene: 7. The CDR3 region has the DNA TGTGCCAGCAGTTCAAGGACAGGGGCGACAGATACGCAGTATTTT. This encodes CASSSRTGATDTQYF.

This chain uses TRBV18 with TRBJ1-1, with a weak D call TRBD1 (5 bases). In germline, CDR1 is KGHSH, CDR2 LQKENI. The length of the CDR3 is 17 residues. Trimming cost V 1 base and J 7 bases, with 22 bases left between them. CDR3 bases: TGTGCCAGCTCACCACTCATCCCCAGGTATCAGGGCGGTGAAGCTTTCTTT. Translated: CASSPLIPRYQGGEAFF.

This clone was detected only a few times. The rearrangement links TRBV6-5 to TRBJ2-5; a weak D match, TRBD2 (6 bases). The V gene lost 5 bases and the J gene lost 7 bases, with 14 bases spanning the gap. CDR1 is MNHEY, CDR2 SVGAGI, per germline. This CDR3 has 13 residues. CDR3 sequence reads: CASSGDSRGTQYF. The DNA for the CDR3 is TGTGCCAGCAGTGGGGACTCGAGGGGGACCCAGTACTTC.

The rearrangement joins TRBV11-2 to TRBJ2-1, with 7 positions matching TRBD1. The CDR3 consists of 15 residues. V shed 0 bases and J 2 bases; nucleotides not matched to a gene: 1. The V gene's germline CDR1 is SGHAT and CDR2 FQNNGV. The CDR3 coding sequence is TGTGCCAGCAGCTTAGAGCAGGGGGCCTACAATGAGCAGTTCTTC. It translates to CASSLEQGAYNEQFF.

This chain joins TRBV11-2 and TRBJ1-1; D gene uncertain. Germline V lookup: CDR1 SGHAT, CDR2 FQNNGV. The CDR3 is made up of 12 amino acids. With 1 base removed from V and 11 bases from J, the gap between germline ends came to 11 bases. The CDR3 sequence is CASSLGGEEAFF. The CDR3 DNA follows: TGTGCCAGCAGCTTAGGGGGAGAGGAGGCTTTCTTT.

The chain carries TRBV7-8 and TRBJ2-2, with 14 bases lining up with TRBD2. Trimming cost V 5 bases and J 1 base; bases outside gene matches: 9. Germline assignment: CDR1 SGHVS and CDR2 FQNEAQ. The CDR3 has 19 residues. CDR3 nucleotides: TGTGCCAGCAGCCCAGGGGGACTAGCGGGAGCCATGAACACCGGGGAGCTGTTTTTT. Translation gives CASSPGGLAGAMNTGELFF.

This chain joins TRBV7-9 and TRBJ2-4, with TRBD2 matching over 9 bases. The CDR3 is made up of 19 amino acids. The germline CDR1 and CDR2 sequences are SEHNR and FQNEAQ (reference sequence). The J segment lost 0 bases and the V segment lost 5 bases, leaving 14 bases of the junction unmatched. In DNA form, the CDR3 reads TGTGCCAGCAGCCCCCCCTTCTTAGCGGGAGCCTTAGCCAAAAACATTCAGTACTTC. Translating gives CASSPPFLAGALAKNIQYF.

The V and J genes are TRBV7-9 and TRBJ2-7, with 7 bases identical to TRBD1. Trimming cost V 5 bases and J 2 bases; bases outside gene matches: 9. CDR1 and CDR2 (germline): SEHNR, FQNEAQ (reference sequence). The CDR3 is 15 amino acids. In DNA form, the CDR3 reads TGTGCCAGCAGCCCGAGGACAGGAGGCCCCTACGAGCAGTACTTC. Translated, it gives CASSPRTGGPYEQYF.

The V gene is TRBV6-4, the J gene TRBJ2-3; tentatively, D is TRBD2 (5 bases). Trimming stripped 0 bases from V and 1 base from J, with 14 bases between. CDR1 MRHNA and CDR2 SNTAGT come from the germline V gene. The CDR3 totals 17 residues. The CDR3 bases are TGTGCCAGCAGTGACTCGTCCGAGGGTGGTGGCACAGATACGCAGTATTTT. Translation gives CASSDSSEGGGTDTQYF.

This clone appeared a few times. The genes are TRBV21-1 and TRBJ1-6; TRBD1 was called by the table and not checked on the DNA. TRBV21-1 is a known pseudogene. The CDR3 consists of 15 residues. DNA for the CDR3: TGTGCCAGCAGCAAAGTGTGGCAGGCCAATTCACCCCTCCACTTT. Amino acids: CASSKVWQANSPLHF.

The V call is TRBV19, the J call TRBJ1-2; 9 bases are a match to TRBD1. CDR3 length: 16 residues. Germline V gene data show CDR1 as LNHDA and CDR2 as SQIVND (reference sequence). V trimming: 7 bases; J trimming: 5 bases; junction bases outside the gene matches: 14. The CDR3, as DNA: TGTGCCAGTACCTCCTGGGGACAGGGAGGAAGGTATGGCTACACCTTC. Amino acid sequence: CASTSWGQGGRYGYTF.

The CDR3 DNA follows: TGTGCCAGCAGTTCCCCCCGTGGCGGGGACCTCTACGAGCAGTACTTC. The encoded protein is CASSSPRGGDLYEQYF. The chain uses TRBV28 and TRBJ2-7, with a tentative D call TRBD2 (6 bases). The CDR3 extends over 16 amino acids. The germline V and J ends were trimmed by 4 bases and 3 bases, with 19 bases remaining between them. Germline V gene data show CDR1 as MDHEN and CDR2 as SYDVKM.

This clone is judged medium-sized. The chain has TRBV10-3 and TRBJ1-1; tentative D call: TRBD1 (6 bases). The germline V and J ends were trimmed by 2 bases and 0 bases, with 13 bases remaining between them. The CDR3 has 16 amino acids. The germline V gene has CDR1 ENHRY and CDR2 SYGVKD. The CDR3 loop is CAISELQGALNTEAFF. The CDR3 DNA sequence: TGTGCCATCAGTGAGCTACAGGGTGCCCTGAACACTGAAGCTTTCTTT.